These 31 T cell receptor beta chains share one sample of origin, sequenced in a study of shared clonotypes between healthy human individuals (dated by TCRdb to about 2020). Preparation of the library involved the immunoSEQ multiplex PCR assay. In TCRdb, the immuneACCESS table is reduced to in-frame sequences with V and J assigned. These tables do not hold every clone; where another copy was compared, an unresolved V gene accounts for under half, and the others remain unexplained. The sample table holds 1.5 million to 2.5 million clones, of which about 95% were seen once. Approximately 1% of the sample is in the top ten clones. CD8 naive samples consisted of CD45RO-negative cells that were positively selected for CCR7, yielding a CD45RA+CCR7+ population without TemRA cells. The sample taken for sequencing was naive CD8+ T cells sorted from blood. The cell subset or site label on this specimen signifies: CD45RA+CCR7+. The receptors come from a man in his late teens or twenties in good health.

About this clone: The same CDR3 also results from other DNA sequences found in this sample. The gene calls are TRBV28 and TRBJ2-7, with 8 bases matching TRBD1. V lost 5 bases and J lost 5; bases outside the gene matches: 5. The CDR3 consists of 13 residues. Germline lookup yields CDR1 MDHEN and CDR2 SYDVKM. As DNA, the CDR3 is TGTGCCAGCAGTCTCAGGGGGCGCGACGAGCAGTACTTC. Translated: CASSLRGRDEQYF.

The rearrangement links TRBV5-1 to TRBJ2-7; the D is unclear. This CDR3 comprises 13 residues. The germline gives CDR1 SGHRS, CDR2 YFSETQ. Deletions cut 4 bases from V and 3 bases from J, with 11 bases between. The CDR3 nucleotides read TGCGCCAGCAGCCCCACGATGGGCTACGAGCAGTACTTC. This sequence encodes CASSPTMGYEQYF. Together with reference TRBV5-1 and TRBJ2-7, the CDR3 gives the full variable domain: KAGVTQTPRYLIKTRGQQVTLSCSPISGHRSVSWYQQTPGQGLQFLFEYFSETQRNKGNFPGRFSGRQFSNSRSEMNVSTLELGDSALYLCASSPTMGYEQYFGPGTRLTVT.

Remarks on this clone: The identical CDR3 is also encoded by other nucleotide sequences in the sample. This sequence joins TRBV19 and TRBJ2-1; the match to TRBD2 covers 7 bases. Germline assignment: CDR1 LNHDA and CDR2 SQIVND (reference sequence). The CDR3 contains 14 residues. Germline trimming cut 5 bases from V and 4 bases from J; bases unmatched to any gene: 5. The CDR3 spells CASSLGEGYNEQFF. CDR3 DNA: TGTGCCAGTAGTCTTGGGGAGGGTTACAATGAGCAGTTCTTC.

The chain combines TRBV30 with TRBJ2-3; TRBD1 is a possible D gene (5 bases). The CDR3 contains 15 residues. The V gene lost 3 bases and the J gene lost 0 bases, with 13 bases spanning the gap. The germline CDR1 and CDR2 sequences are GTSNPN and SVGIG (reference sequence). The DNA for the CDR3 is TGTGCCTGGAGCACAGACAGTTATAGCACAGATACGCAGTATTTT. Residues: CAWSTDSYSTDTQYF. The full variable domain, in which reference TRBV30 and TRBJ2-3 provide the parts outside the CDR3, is SQTIHQWPATLVQPVGSPLSLECTVEGTSNPNLYWYRQAAGRGLQLLFYSVGIGQISSEVPQNLSASRPQDRQFILSSKKLLLSDSGFYLCAWSTDSYSTDTQYFGPGTRLTVL.

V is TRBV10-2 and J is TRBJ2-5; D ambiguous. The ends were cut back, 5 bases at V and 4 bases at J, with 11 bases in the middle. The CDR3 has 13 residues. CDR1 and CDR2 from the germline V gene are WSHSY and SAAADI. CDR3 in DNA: TGCGCCAGCAGTCTTAGCCAAGGAGAGACCCAGTACTTC. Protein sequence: CASSLSQGETQYF.

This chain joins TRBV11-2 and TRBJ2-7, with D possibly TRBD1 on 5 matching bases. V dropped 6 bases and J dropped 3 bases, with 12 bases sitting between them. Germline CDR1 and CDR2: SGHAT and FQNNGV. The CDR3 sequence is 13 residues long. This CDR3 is CASSYDSYYEQYF. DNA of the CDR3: TGTGCCAGCAGTTACGACAGCTACTACGAGCAGTACTTC.

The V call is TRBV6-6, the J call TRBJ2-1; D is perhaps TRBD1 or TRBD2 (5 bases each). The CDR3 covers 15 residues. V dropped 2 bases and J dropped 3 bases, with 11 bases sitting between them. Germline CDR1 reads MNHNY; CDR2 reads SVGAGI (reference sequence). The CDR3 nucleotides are TGTGCCAGCAGTTACCCCGGGACGATCTACAATGAGCAGTTCTTC. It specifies CASSYPGTIYNEQFF.

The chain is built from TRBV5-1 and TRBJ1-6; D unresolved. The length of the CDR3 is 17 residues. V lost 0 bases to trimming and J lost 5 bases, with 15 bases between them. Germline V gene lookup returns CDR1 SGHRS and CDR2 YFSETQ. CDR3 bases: TGCGCCAGCAGCTTGGCGGGCGGACTGTTGGATAATTCACCCCTCCACTTT. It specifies CASSLAGGLLDNSPLHF.

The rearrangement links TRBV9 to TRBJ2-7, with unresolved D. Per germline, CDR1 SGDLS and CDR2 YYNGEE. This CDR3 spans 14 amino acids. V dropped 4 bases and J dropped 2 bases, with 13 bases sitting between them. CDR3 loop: CASSLGPSPYEQYF. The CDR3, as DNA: TGTGCCAGCAGCCTTGGACCTTCCCCCTACGAGCAGTACTTC.

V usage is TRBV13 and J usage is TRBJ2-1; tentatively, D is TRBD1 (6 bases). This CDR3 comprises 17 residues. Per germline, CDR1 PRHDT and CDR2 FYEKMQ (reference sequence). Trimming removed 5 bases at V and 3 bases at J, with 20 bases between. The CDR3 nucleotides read TGTGCCAGCAGCAACCTCGGTACAGGGAACTACTACAATGAGCAGTTCTTC. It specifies CASSNLGTGNYYNEQFF.

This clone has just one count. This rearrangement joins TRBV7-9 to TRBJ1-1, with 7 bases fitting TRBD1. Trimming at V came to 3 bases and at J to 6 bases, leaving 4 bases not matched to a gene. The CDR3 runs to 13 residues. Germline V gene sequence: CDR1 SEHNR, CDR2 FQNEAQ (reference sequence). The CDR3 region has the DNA TGTGCCAGCAGCTTGGGACAGAAGGCTGAAGCTTTCTTT. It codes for CASSLGQKAEAFF.

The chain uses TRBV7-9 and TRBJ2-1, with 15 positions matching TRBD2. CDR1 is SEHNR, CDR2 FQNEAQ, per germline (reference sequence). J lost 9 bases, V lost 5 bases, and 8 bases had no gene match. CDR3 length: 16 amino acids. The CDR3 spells CASSPGTSGGTFEQFF. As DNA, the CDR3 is TGTGCCAGCAGCCCCGGGACTAGCGGGGGGACCTTTGAGCAGTTCTTC.

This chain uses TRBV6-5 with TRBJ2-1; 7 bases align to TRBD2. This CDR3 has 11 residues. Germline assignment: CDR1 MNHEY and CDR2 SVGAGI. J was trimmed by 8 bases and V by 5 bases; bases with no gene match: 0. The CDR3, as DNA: TGTGCCAGCAGTGGGGGGGATGAGCAGTTCTTC. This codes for CASSGGDEQFF.

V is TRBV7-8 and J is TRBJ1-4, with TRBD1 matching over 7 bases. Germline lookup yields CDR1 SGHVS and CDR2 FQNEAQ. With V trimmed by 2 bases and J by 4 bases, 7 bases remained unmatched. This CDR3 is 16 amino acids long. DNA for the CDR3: TGTGCCAGCAGCTTACCGAGGGGGCTGGGTAATGAAAAACTGTTTTTT. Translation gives CASSLPRGLGNEKLFF. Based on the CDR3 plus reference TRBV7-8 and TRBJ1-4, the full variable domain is GAGVSQSPRYKVAKRGQDVALRCDPISGHVSLFWYQQALGQGPEFLTYFQNEAQLDKSGLPSDRFFAERPEGSVSTLKIQRTQQEDSAVYLCASSLPRGLGNEKLFFGSGTQLSVL.

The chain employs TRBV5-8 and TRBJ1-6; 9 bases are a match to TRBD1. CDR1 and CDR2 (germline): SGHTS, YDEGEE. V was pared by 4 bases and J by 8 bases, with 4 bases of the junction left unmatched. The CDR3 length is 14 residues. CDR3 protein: CASSPRDRDSPLHF. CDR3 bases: TGTGCCAGCAGCCCCCGGGACAGGGATTCACCCCTCCACTTT.

The CDR3 DNA is TGTGCCAGCCACTCGGACCTCGAAGAGACCCAGTACTTC. Encoded protein: CASHSDLEETQYF. J is TRBJ2-5 and V is TRBV6-6; D call uncertain. Trimming left V 8 bases short and J 3 bases short, with 13 bases between. Germline V gene lookup returns CDR1 MNHNY and CDR2 SVGAGI (reference sequence). The CDR3 runs 13 residues.

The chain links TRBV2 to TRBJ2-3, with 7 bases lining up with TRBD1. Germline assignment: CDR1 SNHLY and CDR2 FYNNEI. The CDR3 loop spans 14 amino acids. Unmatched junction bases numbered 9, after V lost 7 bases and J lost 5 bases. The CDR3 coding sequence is TGTGCCAGCACCAACTGGGACAGTGGAGATACGCAGTATTTT. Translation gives CASTNWDSGDTQYF.

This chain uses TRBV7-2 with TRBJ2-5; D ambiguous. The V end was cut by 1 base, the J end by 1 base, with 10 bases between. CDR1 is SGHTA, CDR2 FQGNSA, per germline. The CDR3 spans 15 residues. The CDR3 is CASSLVVSVQETQYF. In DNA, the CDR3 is TGTGCCAGCAGCTTAGTGGTCTCTGTCCAAGAGACCCAGTACTTC. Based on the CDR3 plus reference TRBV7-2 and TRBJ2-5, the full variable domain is GAGVSQSPSNKVTEKGKDVELRCDPISGHTALYWYRQSLGQGLEFLIYFQGNSAPDKSGLPSDRFSAERTGGSVSTLTIQRTQQEDSAVYLCASSLVVSVQETQYFGPGTRLLVL.

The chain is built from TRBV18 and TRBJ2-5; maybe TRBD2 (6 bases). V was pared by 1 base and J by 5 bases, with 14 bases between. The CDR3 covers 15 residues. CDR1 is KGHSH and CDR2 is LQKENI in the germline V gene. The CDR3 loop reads CASSPRGGRGETQYF. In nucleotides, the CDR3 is TGTGCCAGCTCACCACGGGGAGGACGGGGCGAGACCCAGTACTTC.

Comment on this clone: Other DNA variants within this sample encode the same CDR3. The CDR3 here is CASSPGDQETQYF. The CDR3 coding sequence is TGTGCCAGCAGCCCTGGAGATCAAGAGACCCAGTACTTC. The rearrangement joins TRBV5-4 to TRBJ2-5; unclear D gene. Germline CDR1 reads SGHNT; CDR2 reads YYREEE (reference sequence). V was cut by 4 bases and J by 2 bases, with 9 bases left in between. There are 13 residues in the CDR3.

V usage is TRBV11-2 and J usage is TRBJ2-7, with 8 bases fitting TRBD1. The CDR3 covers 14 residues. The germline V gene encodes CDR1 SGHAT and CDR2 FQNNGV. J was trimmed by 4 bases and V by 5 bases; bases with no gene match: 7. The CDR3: CASSPTGDIYEQYF. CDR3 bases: TGTGCCAGCAGCCCGACAGGGGATATTTACGAGCAGTACTTC.

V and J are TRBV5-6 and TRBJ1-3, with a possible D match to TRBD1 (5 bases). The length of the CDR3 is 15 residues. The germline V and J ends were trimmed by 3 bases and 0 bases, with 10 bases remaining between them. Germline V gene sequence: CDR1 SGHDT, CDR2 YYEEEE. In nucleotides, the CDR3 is TGTGCCAGCAGCTGGGACCGCGACTCTGGAAACACCATATATTTT. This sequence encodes CASSWDRDSGNTIYF. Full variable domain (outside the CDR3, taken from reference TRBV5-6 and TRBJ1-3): DAGVTQSPTHLIKTRGQQVTLRCSPKSGHDTVSWYQQALGQGPQFIFQYYEEEERQRGNFPDRFSGHQFPNYSSELNVNALLLGDSALYLCASSWDRDSGNTIYFGEGSWLTVV.

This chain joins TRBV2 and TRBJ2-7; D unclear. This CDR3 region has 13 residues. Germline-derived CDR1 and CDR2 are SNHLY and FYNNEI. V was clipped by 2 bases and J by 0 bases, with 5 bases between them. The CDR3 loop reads CASSEIDSYEQYF. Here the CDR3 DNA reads TGTGCCAGCAGTGAAATTGACTCCTACGAGCAGTACTTC.

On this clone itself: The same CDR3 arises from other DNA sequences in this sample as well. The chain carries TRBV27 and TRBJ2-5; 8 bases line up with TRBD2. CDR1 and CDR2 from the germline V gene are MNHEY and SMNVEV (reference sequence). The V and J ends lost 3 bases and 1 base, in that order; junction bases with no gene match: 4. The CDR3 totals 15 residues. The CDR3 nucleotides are TGTGCCAGCAGTTTCTTAGGGACTAGCCAAGAGACCCAGTACTTC. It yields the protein CASSFLGTSQETQYF.

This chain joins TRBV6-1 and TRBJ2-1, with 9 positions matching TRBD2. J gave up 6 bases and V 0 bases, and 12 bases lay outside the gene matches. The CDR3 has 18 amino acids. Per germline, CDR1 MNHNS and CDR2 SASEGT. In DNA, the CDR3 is TGTGCCAGCAGTGAAGCTGTAGCGGGAGTGTCGGGGGGCAATGAGCAGTTCTTC. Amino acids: CASSEAVAGVSGGNEQFF.

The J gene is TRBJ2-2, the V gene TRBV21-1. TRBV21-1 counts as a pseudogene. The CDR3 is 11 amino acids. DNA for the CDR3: TGTGCCAGCAGCAAGGGCGGGGAGCTGTTTTTT. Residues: CASSKGGELFF.

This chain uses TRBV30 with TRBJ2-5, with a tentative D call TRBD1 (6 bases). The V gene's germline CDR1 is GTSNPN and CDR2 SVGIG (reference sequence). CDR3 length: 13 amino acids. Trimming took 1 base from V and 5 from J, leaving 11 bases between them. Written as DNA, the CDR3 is TGTGCCTGGAGTGATACAGGGTTGGAGACCCAGTACTTC. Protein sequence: CAWSDTGLETQYF.

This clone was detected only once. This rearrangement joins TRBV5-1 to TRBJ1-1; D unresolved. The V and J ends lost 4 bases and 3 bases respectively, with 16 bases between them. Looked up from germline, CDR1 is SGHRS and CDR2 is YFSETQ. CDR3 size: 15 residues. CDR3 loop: CASSLHPGRDTEAFF. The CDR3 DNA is TGCGCCAGCAGCCTCCATCCGGGCCGAGACACTGAAGCTTTCTTT.

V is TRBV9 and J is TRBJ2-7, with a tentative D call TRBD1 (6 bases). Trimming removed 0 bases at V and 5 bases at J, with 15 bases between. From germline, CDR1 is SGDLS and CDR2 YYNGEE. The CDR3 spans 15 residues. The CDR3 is CASSVAGTNSNEQYF. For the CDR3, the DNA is TGTGCCAGCAGCGTAGCCGGGACAAATAGTAACGAGCAGTACTTC.

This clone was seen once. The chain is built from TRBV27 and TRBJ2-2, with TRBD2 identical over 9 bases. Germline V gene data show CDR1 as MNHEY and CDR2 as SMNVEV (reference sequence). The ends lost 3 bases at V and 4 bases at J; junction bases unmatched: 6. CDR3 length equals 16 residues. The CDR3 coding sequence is TGTGCCAGCAGTTTTGGCGGGGGGGCAAGCACCGGGGAGCTGTTTTTT. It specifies CASSFGGGASTGELFF.

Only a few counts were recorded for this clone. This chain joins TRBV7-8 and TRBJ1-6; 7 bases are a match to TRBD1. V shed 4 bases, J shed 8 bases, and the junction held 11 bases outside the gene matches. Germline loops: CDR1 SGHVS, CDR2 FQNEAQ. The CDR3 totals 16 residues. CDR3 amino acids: CASSSDFRGLDSPLHF. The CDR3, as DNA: TGTGCCAGCAGCTCCGATTTCAGGGGGTTGGATTCACCCCTCCACTTT.